This entry is about one T cell receptor beta chain. The record originates from a study of blood T cell repertoires in COVID-19. As for the study in general: There were acute and convalescent COVID-19 samples, and they came from the United States, Italy and Spain. PBMCs, B-cell-depleted T cells, or T cells were the source of the cDNA or gDNA that made up the material.

Per the original methods: Amplified reference gene primers provided the basis for estimating nucleated cell counts. Assay: immunoSEQ multiplex PCR; the TCRdb copy retains only in-frame clones and omits some. The V and J calls and clone size are taken from that table; D and trimming were inferred from the DNA. The data show around 120,000 clones, 69% seen once. Trimming cost V 2 bases and J 7 bases, with 20 bases left between them. This CDR3 region has 16 residues. Germline CDR1 reads MNHEY; CDR2 reads SVGAGI. Specimen: peripheral blood. The source of this sequence is an elderly man with acute or convalescent COVID-19. The chain is built from TRBV6-5 and TRBJ2-5; TRBD1 might be the D (6 bases). The CDR3 protein is CASSYGGLREGGTQYF. CDR3 sequence (DNA): TGTGCCAGCAGTTACGGAGGTCTGAGGGAAGGGGGGACCCAGTACTTC.